This T cell receptor (beta chain) stems from a study of T cells in Graves' hyperthyroidism and ophthalmopathy. Broader study findings: Blood shared most expanded thyroid clonotypes above 0.001. Ophthalmopathy was model-predicted a median about 6 months pre-onset. A 13 V-J model separated ophthalmopathy from stable hyperthyroidism.

RNA transcripts yielded amplified TCR beta CDR3 regions. The TCR CDR3 was amplified in a first-round RT-PCR using the HTBI primer set. Using its own MiXCR run on the multiplex PCR reads, TCRdb lists one record per CDR3 protein. The sample lists 100,000 to 140,000 distinct CDR3 sequences; about 17% were seen once. CDR1 SGHAT and CDR2 FQNNGV come from the germline V gene. This CDR3 region has 13 residues. The germline V and J ends were trimmed by 5 bases and 2 bases, with 10 bases remaining between them. Graves' hyperthyroidism was deemed stable absent ophthalmopathy progression within 18 months. This clonotype has only a few counts. The antigen is not known.

The sequence came from a woman between 45 and 60 years old with Graves' hyperthyroidism. What was sequenced was blood. The chain employs TRBV11-2 and TRBJ2-7; a possible D gene is TRBD2 (6 bases). CDR3 bases: TGTGCCAGCAGCCCGGGACTCGCCTACGAGCAGTACTTC. Amino acid sequence: CASSPGLAYEQYF.